Below are 29 T cell receptor beta chains sequenced from a single sample in a study of immune cell composition in non-small cell lung cancer. The repertoire was sequenced with immunoSEQ multiplex PCR; TCRdb's copy has only in-frame clones and lacks some. The profile shows around 3,000 clones, 65% to 85% of them singletons. Sample: lung tumor tissue. All receptors come from a human donor with non-small cell lung cancer.

This clone was seen a handful of times. This chain links TRBV30 with TRBJ2-3, with TRBD2 matching 12 bases. With 4 bases clipped from V and 1 base from J, the junction kept 0 bases outside the gene matches. Germline V lookup: CDR1 GTSNPN, CDR2 SVGIG (reference sequence). This CDR3 comprises 14 residues. CDR3 residues: CAWTSGGGTDTQYF. As DNA, the CDR3 is TGTGCCTGGACTAGCGGGGGGGGCACAGATACGCAGTATTTT.

This clone was seen a few times. The chain joins TRBV30 to TRBJ2-1; 7 bases are a match to TRBD1. Germline CDR1 is GTSNPN and CDR2 is SVGIG (reference sequence). Trimming cost V 0 bases and J 6 bases; bases outside gene matches: 2. The CDR3 is made up of 13 amino acids. CDR3 loop: CAWSVAGGNEQFF. In DNA form, the CDR3 reads TGTGCCTGGAGTGTGGCAGGGGGCAATGAGCAGTTCTTC.

The chain combines TRBV27 with TRBJ1-4; maybe TRBD1 (5 bases). CDR1 is MNHEY, CDR2 SMNVEV, per germline (reference sequence). CDR3 length: 15 amino acids. Between the trimmed V and J ends, which lost 2 bases and 4 bases, there was a span of 11 bases. The CDR3 bases are TGTGCCAGCAGTTTAGGGGCCGGAAATAATGAAAAACTGTTTTTT. It codes for CASSLGAGNNEKLFF.

A few counts support this clone. The chain joins TRBV4-1 to TRBJ1-3, with D tentatively TRBD1 (5 bases). This CDR3 is 20 amino acids long. Germline assignment: CDR1 MGHRA and CDR2 YSYEKL. Trimming took off 1 base at V and 0 bases at J, with 22 bases between the two ends. The CDR3 nucleotides read TGCGCCAGCAGCCAAGCCTCGGGGGGGGAGACAGCCAACTCTGGAAACACCATATATTTT. This translates into CASSQASGGETANSGNTIYF.

The chain employs TRBV28 and TRBJ2-1; D may be TRBD2 (5 bases). This CDR3 region has 14 residues. V was trimmed by 6 bases and J by 4 bases, leaving 13 bases between them. Per the germline V gene, CDR1 is MDHEN and CDR2 is SYDVKM. As DNA, the CDR3 is TGTGCCAGCAGGAAATCGGGAAATTACAATGAGCAGTTCTTC. Protein product: CASRKSGNYNEQFF.

V is TRBV10-2 and J is TRBJ2-1; 7 bases align to TRBD1. V lost 2 bases and J lost 6; bases outside the gene matches: 1. The CDR3 covers 13 residues. The germline V gene encodes CDR1 WSHSY and CDR2 SAAADI. The chain's CDR3 is CASSEDRVNEQFF. Here the CDR3 DNA reads TGCGCCAGCAGTGAGGACAGGGTCAATGAGCAGTTCTTC.

V is TRBV4-3 and J is TRBJ2-2; TRBD2 might be the D (6 bases). CDR3 length: 17 amino acids. In germline, CDR1 is LGHNA, CDR2 YSLEER. V was pared by 2 bases and J by 3 bases, with 16 bases between. The CDR3 here is CASSQFDVGGYTGELFF. The CDR3, as DNA: TGCGCCAGCAGCCAATTTGATGTCGGGGGATACACCGGGGAGCTGTTTTTT.

This chain connects TRBV4-1 to TRBJ2-7; TRBD2 is a possible D gene (6 bases). This CDR3 has 17 residues. V lost 0 bases and J 2 bases, leaving 17 bases between the germline ends. Per the germline V gene, CDR1 is MGHRA and CDR2 is YSYEKL. The CDR3 loop is CASSQEARGTRPYEQYF. The CDR3 bases are TGCGCCAGCAGCCAAGAGGCGCGCGGGACTCGCCCCTACGAGCAGTACTTC.

The gene calls are TRBV6-1 and TRBJ2-1, with D maybe TRBD2 (5 bases). The CDR3 extends over 13 amino acids. V dropped 1 base and J dropped 10 bases, with 11 bases sitting between them. Germline V gene data show CDR1 as MNHNS and CDR2 as SASEGT. The CDR3 sequence is CASSEGAGGEQFF. The DNA for the CDR3 is TGTGCCAGCAGTGAAGGGGCAGGAGGAGAGCAGTTCTTC.

The chain is built from TRBV11-3 and TRBJ2-3; 14 bases align to TRBD2. V trimming: 3 bases; J trimming: 3 bases; junction bases outside the gene matches: 2. The germline V gene encodes CDR1 SGHNT and CDR2 YENEEA. The CDR3 length is 16 residues. The CDR3 reads CASSFGTSGGTDTQYF. As DNA, the CDR3 is TGTGCCAGCAGCTTTGGGACTAGCGGGGGAACAGATACGCAGTATTTT.

This chain links TRBV5-4 with TRBJ1-2; D is unclear. Trimming cost V 6 bases and J 4 bases, with 13 bases left between them. This CDR3 is built from 13 residues. Germline CDR1 is SGHNT and CDR2 is YYREEE (reference sequence). The chain's CDR3 is CASTRGNLYGYTF. CDR3 DNA: TGTGCCAGCACTAGAGGGAATCTCTATGGCTACACCTTC.

This clone was observed once. CDR3 sequence reads: CASSRSDRGNQPQHF. CDR3 coding DNA: TGTGCCAGTAGTAGGTCGGACAGGGGAAATCAGCCCCAGCATTTT. This chain uses TRBV19 with TRBJ1-5; 9 bases match TRBD1. From germline, CDR1 is LNHDA and CDR2 SQIVND (reference sequence). V dropped 4 bases and J dropped 4; count of bases not matched to a gene: 5. This CDR3 is built from 15 residues. Using reference TRBV19 and TRBJ1-5 for the parts outside the CDR3, the full variable domain is DGGITQSPKYLFRKEGQNVTLSCEQNLNHDAMYWYRQDPGQGLRLIYYSQIVNDFQKGDIAEGYSVSREKKESFPLTVTSAQKNPTAFYLCASSRSDRGNQPQHFGDGTRLSIL.

There are a few counts of this clone. The rearrangement links TRBV19 to TRBJ1-4; D is undetermined. Deletions cut 4 bases from V and 2 bases from J, with 5 bases between. The CDR3 spans 13 residues. The germline V gene has CDR1 LNHDA and CDR2 SQIVND (reference sequence). The CDR3 DNA reads TGTGCCAGTAGTACCGTGACTAATGAAAAACTGTTTTTT. Protein sequence: CASSTVTNEKLFF.

The J gene is TRBJ2-7, the V gene TRBV5-6; TRBD2 aligns across 8 bases. Germline trimming cut 4 bases from V and 3 bases from J; bases unmatched to any gene: 12. Germline assignment: CDR1 SGHDT and CDR2 YYEEEE. The CDR3 consists of 16 residues. The CDR3 DNA sequence: TGTGCCAGCAGCCCCCTAGATTCAAGCGGGAGCTACGAGCAGTACTTC. It codes for CASSPLDSSGSYEQYF.

The chain carries TRBV6-1 and TRBJ2-1, with D uncertain. This CDR3 has 13 amino acids. Germline V gives CDR1 MNHNS, CDR2 SASEGT. V gave up 6 bases and J gave up 3 bases, with 9 bases separating them. In nucleotides, the CDR3 is TGTGCCAGCAGGCAGGTTCTCTACAATGAGCAGTTCTTC. Residues: CASRQVLYNEQFF.

The J gene is TRBJ1-5, the V gene TRBV6-6; D is possibly TRBD1 (5 bases). This CDR3 has 12 amino acids. Per the germline V gene, CDR1 is MNHNY and CDR2 is SVGAGI (reference sequence). Between the trimmed V and J ends, which lost 4 bases and 7 bases, there was a span of 8 bases. The CDR3, as DNA: TGTGCCAGCAGTTGGGGGGACCAGCCCCAGCATTTT. This encodes CASSWGDQPQHF.

This clone was recorded once. The CDR3 DNA reads TGCGCCAGCAGCCAAGTACATCGAGCGGGACAGGGATCCTACGAGCAGTACTTC. Protein sequence: CASSQVHRAGQGSYEQYF. The rearrangement uses TRBV4-3 and TRBJ2-7; 9 bases map to TRBD1. Trimming cost V 1 base and J 1 base; bases outside gene matches: 11. Germline CDR1 is LGHNA and CDR2 is YSLEER. The CDR3 contains 18 residues.

The genes are TRBV7-3 and TRBJ2-2, with 7 bases matching TRBD1. The J segment lost 4 bases and the V segment lost 6 bases, leaving 5 bases of the junction unmatched. CDR3 length: 14 residues. In germline, CDR1 is SGHTA, CDR2 FQGTGA. The CDR3 is CASRGTVGTGELFF. CDR3 DNA sequence: TGTGCCAGCAGAGGGACAGTGGGCACCGGGGAGCTGTTTTTT.

V and J are TRBV9 and TRBJ1-1; D perhaps matches TRBD1 (5 bases). The CDR3 is 14 residues long. Germline CDR1 reads SGDLS; CDR2 reads YYNGEE. V lost 2 bases and J 5 bases, leaving 13 bases between the germline ends. The CDR3 region is CASSVLGGETEAFF. The CDR3 DNA reads TGTGCCAGCAGCGTTCTCGGGGGAGAGACTGAAGCTTTCTTT.

The chain combines TRBV18 with TRBJ2-7; 8 nucleotides match TRBD1. The V and J ends lost 2 bases and 4 bases, in that order; junction bases with no gene match: 4. Germline V gene sequence: CDR1 KGHSH, CDR2 LQKENI. The CDR3 extends over 14 amino acids. CDR3 sequence: CASSPRQGAYEQYF. The DNA for the CDR3 is TGTGCCAGCTCACCAAGGCAGGGGGCTTACGAGCAGTACTTC.

The chain couples TRBV9 to TRBJ2-3; 7 bases are shared with TRBD1. V was pared by 0 bases and J by 1 base, with 5 bases of the junction left unmatched. Germline loops: CDR1 SGDLS, CDR2 YYNGEE. This CDR3 spans 16 amino acids. CDR3 nucleotide sequence: TGTGCCAGCAGCGTAGCTGGGCAGGGGGGCACAGATACGCAGTATTTT. This codes for CASSVAGQGGTDTQYF.

V and J are TRBV29-1 and TRBJ1-1; maybe TRBD1 (6 bases). The V end lost 3 bases, the J end lost 0 bases, and 11 bases lay between the germline ends. The CDR3 extends over 14 amino acids. Germline V gives CDR1 SQVTM, CDR2 ANQGSEA. In nucleotides, the CDR3 is TGCAGCGTTGATCGGGGGGGCATGAACACTGAAGCTTTCTTT. Protein product: CSVDRGGMNTEAFF. Full variable domain (rest looked up from reference TRBV29-1 and TRBJ1-1): SAVISQKPSRDICQRGTSLTIQCQVDSQVTMMFWYRQQPGQSLTLIATANQGSEATYESGFVIDKFPISRPNLTFSTLTVSNMSPEDSSIYLCSVDRGGMNTEAFFGQGTRLTVV.

V is TRBV4-3 and J is TRBJ1-4; D not resolved. V was trimmed by 4 bases and J by 0 bases, leaving 12 bases between them. CDR3 length: 16 residues. Germline-derived CDR1 and CDR2 are LGHNA and YSLEER. The CDR3: CASSPTYTATNEKLFF. The CDR3 bases are TGCGCCAGCAGCCCGACTTACACTGCAACTAATGAAAAACTGTTTTTT.

This rearrangement joins TRBV5-3 to TRBJ2-5; TRBD2 matches at 11 bases. TRBV5-3 is reported as an ORF; its role is uncertain. V was clipped by 2 bases and J by 5 bases; unmatched bases: 8. CDR3 length: 16 amino acids. The CDR3 DNA sequence: TGTGCCAGAAGCTTACAGGGGGCTAGCGGGAGGGAGACCCAGTACTTC. It codes for CARSLQGASGRETQYF.

This clone was observed once. This sequence joins TRBV19 and TRBJ2-3; tentatively, D is TRBD1 (6 bases). Trimming stripped 4 bases from V and 2 bases from J, with 16 bases between. The CDR3 consists of 16 residues. Germline loops: CDR1 LNHDA, CDR2 SQIVND (reference sequence). This chain's CDR3 is CASSTGRQAFTDTQYF. The CDR3 DNA reads TGTGCCAGTAGTACCGGCCGACAGGCGTTCACAGATACGCAGTATTTT.

The chain joins TRBV6-5 to TRBJ2-3; 10 bases fit TRBD2. This CDR3 has 15 residues. Germline CDR1 MNHEY, CDR2 SVGAGI. V was clipped by 5 bases and J by 4 bases; unmatched bases: 6. CDR3 amino acids: CASSTGLAVSDTQYF. The CDR3 DNA sequence: TGTGCCAGCAGTACCGGACTAGCGGTTTCAGATACGCAGTATTTT.

The genes are TRBV18 and TRBJ1-2; a weak D match, TRBD1 (5 bases). The V end lost 3 bases, the J end lost 7 bases, and 9 bases lay between the germline ends. CDR3 length: 12 residues. CDR1 is KGHSH and CDR2 is LQKENI in the germline V gene. CDR3: CASSPQGGGYTF. The CDR3, as DNA: TGTGCCAGCTCACCTCAGGGAGGTGGCTACACCTTC.

DNA for the CDR3: TGCGCCAGCAGCCAAGAAGAGGGGGCTCTTTCACCCCTCCACTTT. It specifies CASSQEEGALSPLHF. V gene TRBV4-1 combines with J gene TRBJ1-6; 7 nucleotides line up with TRBD1. Germline loops: CDR1 MGHRA, CDR2 YSYEKL. The V segment lost 0 bases and the J segment 9 bases; nucleotides outside the gene matches: 5. There are 15 residues in the CDR3.

J is TRBJ2-1 and V is TRBV27; TRBD1 might be the D (6 bases). Per the germline V gene, CDR1 is MNHEY and CDR2 is SMNVEV (reference sequence). V shed 6 bases and J shed 2 bases, with 17 bases lying between them. The CDR3 runs 16 residues. CDR3 bases: TGTGCCAGCAGCAGTACAGGGATTAGTCCCTACAATGAGCAGTTCTTC. It is translated as CASSSTGISPYNEQFF.